Each of the 26 T cell receptor beta chains below was sequenced from the same sample in a study of T cell repertoires in cytomegalovirus infection. Each CDR3 protein gets one entry after TCRdb re-called the reads with MiXCR. The table has over 150,000 distinct CDR3 sequences, about 20% seen once. Sequencing was carried out using PBMCs. Source of these receptors: a human donor in good health (CMV status not recorded). Some clones in this sample may be carry-over from other donors' samples.

This clonotype was found many times. V gene TRBV7-8 combines with J gene TRBJ1-4; 9 nucleotides align to TRBD1. Germline-derived CDR1 and CDR2 are SGHVS and FQNEAQ. Unmatched junction bases numbered 8, after V lost 5 bases and J lost 7 bases. The CDR3 sequence is 15 residues long. CDR3 loop: CASSLAQGASEKLFF. CDR3 bases: TGTGCCAGCAGCCTCGCACAGGGGGCGAGTGAAAAACTGTTTTTT.

This clonotype came up a few times. CDR3 sequence (DNA): TGTGCCAGCAGCATCCTTAGCTCTGGAAACACCATATATTTT. It specifies CASSILSSGNTIYF. The chain combines TRBV11-3 with TRBJ1-3; D remains unclear. This CDR3 is 14 amino acids long. Between the trimmed V and J ends, which lost 5 bases and 0 bases, there was a span of 8 bases. CDR1 is SGHNT, CDR2 YENEEA, per germline.

The chain carries TRBV23-1 and TRBJ2-7, with a weak D call TRBD1 (6 bases). TRBV23-1 is flagged as an ORF with uncertain function. The V and J ends lost 0 bases and 6 bases respectively, with 12 bases between them. This CDR3 contains 14 residues. This CDR3 reads CASSQSIRGGEQYF. CDR3 DNA: TGCGCCAGCAGTCAATCGATTAGAGGGGGCGAGCAGTACTTC.

This clonotype was seen a handful of times. V usage is TRBV6-2 or TRBV6-3 and J usage is TRBJ2-7, with TRBD1 matching over 8 bases. Germline CDR1 reads MNHEY; CDR2 reads SVGEGT. Trimming removed 2 bases from V and 2 bases from J; junction bases left unmatched: 5. This CDR3 comprises 15 residues. CDR3: CASSYPTGGTYEQYF. The DNA of the CDR3 is TGTGCCAGCAGTTACCCTACAGGGGGAACCTACGAGCAGTACTTC.

This rearrangement joins TRBV14 to TRBJ1-1; D remains ambiguous. Trimming took 1 base from V and 7 from J, leaving 13 bases between them. This CDR3 is 14 amino acids long. CDR1 is SGHDN, CDR2 FVKESK, per germline. The CDR3 sequence is CASSQGTGFFEAFF. Written as DNA, the CDR3 is TGTGCCAGCAGCCAAGGGACCGGGTTTTTTGAAGCTTTCTTT.

This clonotype was seen more than once but under ten times. The rearrangement joins TRBV5-6 to TRBJ1-1, with 8 bases aligning to TRBD1. J gave up 1 base and V 0 bases, and 11 bases lay outside the gene matches. Germline lookup yields CDR1 SGHDT and CDR2 YYEEEE. This CDR3 region has 18 residues. The CDR3 loop is CASSLEGQVAGPNTEAFF. In DNA form, the CDR3 reads TGTGCCAGCAGCTTGGAGGGACAGGTTGCCGGGCCGAACACTGAAGCTTTCTTT.

This clonotype was detected a few times. The chain recombines TRBV5-5 with TRBJ1-1; 7 nucleotides align to TRBD1. Germline-derived CDR1 and CDR2 are SGHKS and YYEKEE (reference sequence). This CDR3 has 17 amino acids. V trimming: 0 bases; J trimming: 1 base; junction bases outside the gene matches: 9. CDR3 region: CASSLDFQGVGNTEAFF. CDR3 DNA: TGTGCCAGCAGCTTGGATTTCCAGGGGGTGGGGAACACTGAAGCTTTCTTT.

This clonotype was recorded many times. CDR3 loop: CASSRPSGSSYNEQFF. The CDR3 DNA sequence: TGTGCCAGCAGCCGCCCTAGCGGGAGCTCCTACAATGAGCAGTTCTTC. The V call is TRBV7-8, the J call TRBJ2-1, with 10 bases fitting TRBD2. The CDR3 runs 16 residues. CDR1 is SGHVS and CDR2 is FQNEAQ in the germline V gene. The ends lost 5 bases at V and 0 bases at J; junction bases unmatched: 4.

This clonotype was counted a few times. J is TRBJ2-7 and V is TRBV7-9, with a tentative D call TRBD2 (5 bases). V lost 1 base, J lost 7 bases, and 14 bases lay in between. Germline CDR1 is SEHNR and CDR2 is FQNEAQ (reference sequence). The CDR3 runs 14 residues. The CDR3 spells CASSLDRGVREQYF. The CDR3 region has the DNA TGTGCCAGCAGCTTAGATCGGGGAGTGCGAGAGCAGTACTTC. Drawing the rest from reference TRBV7-9 and TRBJ2-7, the complete variable domain is DTGVSQNPRHKITKRGQNVTFRCDPISEHNRLYWYRQTLGQGPEFLTYFQNEAQLEKSRLLSDRFSAERPKGSFSTLEIQRTEQGDSAMYLCASSLDRGVREQYFGPGTRLTVT.

This clonotype occurred a few times. The gene calls are TRBV5-1 and TRBJ1-2; D unresolved. The V end lost 4 bases, the J end lost 9 bases, and 16 bases lay between the germline ends. Germline-derived CDR1 and CDR2 are SGHRS and YFSETQ. The CDR3 spans 13 residues. Here the CDR3 reads CASSPTESLSYTF. The CDR3 nucleotides read TGCGCCAGCAGCCCCACGGAGAGCCTTAGCTACACCTTC.

This clonotype was observed many times. This chain connects TRBV12-3 or TRBV12-4 to TRBJ1-5; TRBD1 is a possible D gene (5 bases). This CDR3 region has 15 residues. The V gene lost 5 bases and the J gene lost 5 bases, with 16 bases spanning the gap. The CDR3 loop is CASSAQGLPDQPQHF. The CDR3 bases are TGTGCCAGCAGTGCTCAGGGTCTACCCGATCAGCCCCAGCATTTT.

This clonotype was counted at least ten times. The chain recombines TRBV11-3 with TRBJ2-1; 9 nucleotides agree with TRBD2. Trimming cost V 7 bases and J 8 bases; bases outside gene matches: 3. CDR3 length equals 12 residues. The V gene's germline CDR1 is SGHNT and CDR2 YENEEA. CDR3 DNA: TGTGCCAGCAAGGGACTAGCAGATGAGCAGTTCTTC. Amino acids: CASKGLADEQFF.

This clonotype was seen many times. The chain combines TRBV6-2 or TRBV6-3 with TRBJ2-1; D call uncertain. Trimming shortened V by 6 bases and J by 10 bases, and 10 bases separated the two germline ends. CDR3 size: 11 residues. Germline assignment: CDR1 MNHEY and CDR2 SVGEGT. In DNA form, the CDR3 reads TGTGCCAGCAGCGGAAGGTCCGAGCAGTTCTTC. This sequence encodes CASSGRSEQFF.

There are many counts of this clonotype. The chain couples TRBV7-2 to TRBJ1-5; 8 positions agree with TRBD1. The CDR3 totals 15 residues. V was pared by 5 bases and J by 7 bases, with 10 bases of the junction left unmatched. The germline V gene has CDR1 SGHTA and CDR2 FQGNSA. The chain's CDR3 is CASSRDQGAGQPQHF. DNA for the CDR3: TGTGCCAGCAGCCGTGATCAGGGGGCGGGGCAGCCCCAGCATTTT.

This clonotype has just a few counts. The chain recombines TRBV28 with TRBJ2-5; D gene unclear. This CDR3 is built from 12 residues. V lost 2 bases to trimming and J lost 2 bases, with 3 bases between them. The germline CDR1 and CDR2 sequences are MDHEN and SYDVKM. CDR3 protein: CASSLGQETQYF. The CDR3, as DNA: TGTGCCAGCAGTTTAGGGCAAGAGACCCAGTACTTC.

In this sample, this clonotype turned up many times. This sequence joins TRBV7-2 and TRBJ2-5; possibly TRBD1 or TRBD2 for D (6 bases each). The CDR3 contains 14 residues. The V end was cut by 1 base, the J end by 10 bases, with 16 bases between. The germline gives CDR1 SGHTA, CDR2 FQGNSA. This chain's CDR3 is CASSLGGGGGDQYF. The CDR3 nucleotides are TGTGCCAGCAGCTTAGGCGGAGGGGGTGGGGACCAGTACTTC.

This clonotype was seen ten or more times. The rearrangement joins TRBV28 to TRBJ2-5; D uncertain. V shed 6 bases and J shed 7 bases, with 15 bases lying between them. Germline-derived CDR1 and CDR2 are MDHEN and SYDVKM. The CDR3 has 13 residues. CDR3 in amino acids: CASSLTSFGTQYF. CDR3 in DNA: TGTGCCAGCAGCCTGACGAGCTTCGGGACCCAGTACTTC.

V gene TRBV20-1 combines with J gene TRBJ2-7; 11 bases map to TRBD2. CDR1 and CDR2 from the germline V gene are DFQATT and SNEGSKA (reference sequence). The CDR3 consists of 13 residues. The V segment lost 6 bases and the J segment 4 bases; nucleotides outside the gene matches: 5. In nucleotides, the CDR3 is TGCAGTGCAACACTAGCGGGAGATTACGAGCAGTACTTC. This encodes CSATLAGDYEQYF.

As regards this clonotype: Relative to the germline gene, one junction end is altered; a read error may explain this. This chain links TRBV19 with TRBJ1-4; no clear D gene. The CDR3 has 16 residues. Germline CDR1 reads LNHDA; CDR2 reads SQIVND (reference sequence). The CDR3 spells CASSPNPIATNEKPFF. The CDR3 nucleotides are TGTGCCAGTAGTCCTAATCCAATTGCAACTAATGAAAAACCGTTTTTT.

This clonotype was seen at least ten times. This chain links TRBV7-2 with TRBJ1-5, with D hard to call. Trimming took off 11 bases at V and 2 bases at J, with 19 bases between the two ends. The CDR3 has 15 residues. Germline V CDR1 and CDR2: SGHTA, FQGNSA. The CDR3 DNA follows: TGTGCCCCCTCGGAGTTTCAGCCAGGCAATCAGCCCCAGCATTTT. Translating gives CAPSEFQPGNQPQHF.

This clonotype was seen a handful of times. The chain joins TRBV6-1 to TRBJ1-5, with TRBD1 matching over 8 bases. Germline V gene data show CDR1 as MNHNS and CDR2 as SASEGT. The V and J ends lost 6 bases and 1 base, in that order; junction bases with no gene match: 2. This CDR3 comprises 14 residues. The CDR3 is CASRRTGSNQPQHF. CDR3 bases: TGTGCCAGCAGAAGGACAGGGAGCAATCAGCCCCAGCATTTT.

Points on this clonotype: A much larger clone lies a single base off, so this may be a read error. V usage is TRBV7-3 and J usage is TRBJ2-2; the D is unclear. Trimming cost V 1 base and J 5 bases, with 5 bases left between them. The germline CDR1 and CDR2 sequences are SGHTA and FQGTGA. The CDR3 contains 13 residues. The CDR3 loop is CASSLNTTGELFF. In DNA form, the CDR3 reads TGTGCCAGCAGCTTAAATACGACCGGGGAGCTGTTTTTT.

This clonotype was detected only a few times. The V and J genes are TRBV12-3 or TRBV12-4 and TRBJ2-3; TRBD1 aligns across 8 bases. V gave up 5 bases and J gave up 4 bases; unmatched junction bases: 8. The length of the CDR3 is 15 residues. The CDR3 bases are TGTGCCAGCAGTCCAGGACAGGGTATCGCAGATACGCAGTATTTT. Translation gives CASSPGQGIADTQYF.

Ten or more counts support this clonotype. The chain uses TRBV5-1 and TRBJ2-1; D perhaps matches TRBD1 (5 bases). Germline values: CDR1 SGHRS, CDR2 YFSETQ. There are 12 residues in the CDR3. Trimming took off 1 base at V and 8 bases at J, with 7 bases between the two ends. The CDR3 DNA reads as TGCGCCAGCAGCTTGACAGGTCATGAGCAGTTCTTC. Translation gives CASSLTGHEQFF.

This clonotype was recorded at least ten times. V gene TRBV6-2 or TRBV6-3 combines with J gene TRBJ2-1; TRBD2 might be the D (6 bases). V gave up 0 bases and J gave up 2 bases, with 8 bases separating them. This CDR3 has 15 amino acids. In germline, CDR1 is MNHEY, CDR2 SVGEGT. The CDR3 is CASSYSERAYNEQFF. CDR3 DNA: TGTGCCAGCAGTTACTCCGAGCGGGCCTACAATGAGCAGTTCTTC.

This clonotype was detected many times. CDR3 DNA: TGTGCCAGCAGTTTGGAAGATCCCTACGAGCAGTACTTC. Translated: CASSLEDPYEQYF. The chain carries TRBV28 and TRBJ2-7; unclear D gene. The V end lost 3 bases, the J end lost 2 bases, and 8 bases lay between the germline ends. The CDR3 is made up of 13 amino acids. Germline assignment: CDR1 MDHEN and CDR2 SYDVKM. The entire variable domain, with the rest obtained from reference TRBV28 and TRBJ2-7, is as follows: DVKVTQSSRYLVKRTGEKVFLECVQDMDHENMFWYRQDPGLGLRLIYFSYDVKMKEKGDIPEGYSVSREKKERFSLILESASTNQTSMYLCASSLEDPYEQYFGPGTRLTVT.